The subject of this entry is one T cell receptor beta chain. The repertoire was sequenced with immunoSEQ multiplex PCR; TCRdb's copy has only in-frame clones and lacks some. This table holds about 150,000 clones, roughly 88% found once. These data come from a study of T cell responses to AZD1222 COVID-19 vaccine. The sequence was collected from an adult in good health. Here the sequenced sample was peripheral blood, taken on day 0 of AZD1222 vaccination.

The DNA of the CDR3 is TGTGCCAGCAGCCAAGTTGGATACGAGCAGTACTTC. Translation gives CASSQVGYEQYF. The rearrangement uses TRBV4-2 and TRBJ2-7; D ambiguous. V lost 1 base, J lost 4 bases, and 5 bases lay in between. Germline V gene data show CDR1 as LGHNA and CDR2 as YNFKEQ. The CDR3 is 12 residues long.